One and the same sample provided the 19 T cell receptor beta chains below, sequenced in a study of CD8 T cells in Susac syndrome. Random hexamers primed reverse transcription of about 0.45 to 1 ug RNA. TCRdb used MiXCR to reprocess the immunoSEQ multiplex PCR reads, holding one entry per CDR3 protein. This repertoire shows about 200,000 distinct CDR3 sequences, more than 90% found once; its top ten account for about 0.093%. Sample: CD4+ T cells from PBMCs. These receptors all come from a human donor with multiple sclerosis.

In its sample, this clonotype was seen once. A read error is likely, as this CDR3 ends without the conserved phenylalanine or tryptophan. The V and J genes are TRBV29-1 and TRBJ1-2; TRBD1 is a possible D gene (5 bases). V lost 4 bases to trimming and J lost 5 bases, with 20 bases between them. Germline lookup yields CDR1 SQVTM and CDR2 ANQGSEA. The CDR3 totals 15 residues. The CDR3 spells CSVAPRPRGAYGYTI. DNA for the CDR3: TGCAGCGTTGCCCCTAGGCCGAGGGGCGCGTATGGCTACACCATC.

The V gene is TRBV18, the J gene TRBJ1-2, with D unclear. The CDR3 totals 12 residues. Germline loops: CDR1 KGHSH, CDR2 LQKENI. V lost 3 bases, J lost 6 bases, and 8 bases lay in between. CDR3 nucleotides: TGTGCCAGCTCACCTACCCTCGATGGCTACACCTTC. Protein sequence: CASSPTLDGYTF.

The rearrangement uses TRBV6-1 and TRBJ2-7; 8 bases line up with TRBD1. The J segment lost 0 bases and the V segment lost 6 bases, leaving 7 bases of the junction unmatched. Germline assignment: CDR1 MNHNS and CDR2 SASEGT. The CDR3 covers 15 residues. The CDR3 reads CASSPTQGDSYEQYF. The CDR3, as DNA: TGTGCCAGCAGCCCTACACAGGGGGACTCCTACGAGCAGTACTTC.

The chain carries TRBV20-1 and TRBJ2-5, with D hard to call. The CDR3 extends over 12 amino acids. V lost 3 bases, J lost 5 bases, and 10 bases lay in between. In germline, CDR1 is DFQATT, CDR2 SNEGSKA (reference sequence). The CDR3 spells CSARPTAETQYF. The CDR3 DNA reads as TGCAGTGCTAGGCCCACGGCGGAGACCCAGTACTTC.

V usage is TRBV30 and J usage is TRBJ2-1; 7 nucleotides agree with TRBD2. After removal of 0 bases from V and 7 bases from J, the junction contained 6 bases not matched to a gene. Germline loops: CDR1 GTSNPN, CDR2 SVGIG (reference sequence). This CDR3 is built from 14 residues. The CDR3 nucleotides read TGTGCCTGGAGTGTAGCGGGGATGTGGAATGAGCAGTTCTTC. It is translated as CAWSVAGMWNEQFF. The entire variable domain, with the rest obtained from reference TRBV30 and TRBJ2-1, is as follows: SQTIHQWPATLVQPVGSPLSLECTVEGTSNPNLYWYRQAAGRGLQLLFYSVGIGQISSEVPQNLSASRPQDRQFILSSKKLLLSDSGFYLCAWSVAGMWNEQFFGPGTRLTVL.

This clonotype was detected only a few times. The J gene is TRBJ1-1, the V gene TRBV29-1; 8 nucleotides agree with TRBD1. The V segment lost 8 bases and the J segment 5 bases; nucleotides outside the gene matches: 13. CDR3 length: 14 amino acids. CDR1 is SQVTM, CDR2 ANQGSEA, per germline. The chain's CDR3 is CSTSRQGRETEAFF. For the CDR3, the DNA is TGCAGCACCTCCCGACAGGGGAGGGAGACTGAAGCTTTCTTT.

The rearrangement links TRBV29-1 to TRBJ2-1; possible D gene TRBD1, 6 bases. V was clipped by 4 bases and J by 9 bases, with 13 bases between them. Germline assignment: CDR1 SQVTM and CDR2 ANQGSEA. The CDR3 has 12 amino acids. The CDR3 sequence: CSVGYRVTEQFF. The CDR3 region has the DNA TGCAGCGTTGGATACAGGGTCACTGAGCAGTTCTTC.

This chain joins TRBV20-1 and TRBJ1-6; no reliable D call. The CDR3 contains 13 residues. Germline-derived CDR1 and CDR2 are DFQATT and SNEGSKA (reference sequence). Trimming cost V 3 bases and J 8 bases, with 11 bases left between them. CDR3 region: CSASYTGDSPLHF. The DNA for the CDR3 is TGCAGTGCTAGTTATACCGGGGATTCACCCCTCCACTTT.

The V call is TRBV2, the J call TRBJ2-7; tentative D call: TRBD1 (7 bases). CDR3 length equals 14 residues. Per germline, CDR1 SNHLY and CDR2 FYNNEI. The germline V and J ends were trimmed by 7 bases and 3 bases, with 16 bases remaining between them. The CDR3 sequence: CASIRQGGGYEQYF. The DNA for the CDR3 is TGTGCCAGCATTAGACAGGGAGGTGGCTACGAGCAGTACTTC.

This chain connects TRBV12-3 or TRBV12-4 to TRBJ2-6; 11 nucleotides match TRBD1. The CDR3 has 18 residues. The V gene end was trimmed by 5 bases and the J gene end by 1 base; junction bases not matched to a gene: 7. The CDR3: CASSPDRGRSSGANVLTF. Written as DNA, the CDR3 is TGTGCCAGCAGTCCGGACAGGGGGCGAAGTTCTGGGGCCAACGTCCTGACTTTC.

Turning to this clonotype: A read error may account for a junction end that differs from germline. The gene calls are TRBV3-1 and TRBJ1-4; 9 bases agree with TRBD1. The CDR3 has 16 amino acids. Germline-derived CDR1 and CDR2 are LGHDT and YNNKEL (reference sequence). The CDR3 loop reads CVSSQVLQGALGKLFF. CDR3 nucleotides: TGTGTCAGCAGCCAAGTCCTACAGGGGGCGTTAGGAAAACTGTTTTTT. The complete variable domain, with remaining parts taken from reference TRBV3-1 and TRBJ1-4, reads DTAVSQTPKYLVTQMGNDKSIKCEQNLGHDTMYWYKQDSKKFLKIMFSYNNKELIINETVPNRFSPKSPDKAHLNLHINSLELGDSAVYFCVSSQVLQGALGKLFFGSGTQLSVL.

The genes are TRBV12-3 or TRBV12-4 and TRBJ1-1, with D possibly matching TRBD1 (5 bases). Trimming shortened V by 3 bases and J by 7 bases, and 9 bases separated the two germline ends. This CDR3 has 12 amino acids. The CDR3 sequence: CASSLTAHEAFF. The CDR3 nucleotides read TGTGCCAGCAGTTTGACAGCCCATGAAGCTTTCTTT.

This chain joins TRBV5-1 and TRBJ1-6; D possibly corresponds to TRBD1 (5 bases). V lost 0 bases and J lost 8, with 15 bases in between. The germline V gene has CDR1 SGHRS and CDR2 YFSETQ. The length of the CDR3 is 16 residues. CDR3 coding DNA: TGCGCCAGCAGCTTGGGATCGGGGACGGTGGATTCACCCCTCCACTTT. It specifies CASSLGSGTVDSPLHF.

This chain uses TRBV6-1 with TRBJ1-2; perhaps TRBD1 as D (6 bases). The CDR3 has 17 amino acids. CDR1 MNHNS and CDR2 SASEGT come from the germline V gene. V gave up 2 bases and J gave up 0 bases, with 16 bases separating them. The CDR3 nucleotides read TGTGCCAGCAGTGAAAAACCGTCGACAGGTCCTAACTATGGCTACACCTTC. Translation: CASSEKPSTGPNYGYTF.

The rearrangement links TRBV5-4 to TRBJ1-1; the D is unclear. The CDR3 is made up of 13 amino acids. Germline V gene lookup returns CDR1 SGHNT and CDR2 YYREEE (reference sequence). V lost 0 bases, J lost 6 bases, and 9 bases lay in between. The CDR3 nucleotides read TGTGCCAGCAGCTTGGAACCGTTGGCTGAAGCTTTCTTT. This codes for CASSLEPLAEAFF.

This chain uses TRBV3-1 with TRBJ2-7; the match to TRBD1 covers 7 bases. CDR3 size: 11 residues. After removal of 5 bases from V and 12 bases from J, the junction contained 7 bases not matched to a gene. Germline values: CDR1 LGHDT, CDR2 YNNKEL (reference sequence). The CDR3 DNA reads as TGTGCCAGCAGCATAGGGGGCGAGTCGTACTTC. This sequence encodes CASSIGGESYF.

DNA of the CDR3: TGTGCCAGCAGCCAAACCCCGGGTTTCTACGAGCAGTACTTC. Translating it yields CASSQTPGFYEQYF. V usage is TRBV4-2 and J usage is TRBJ2-7; D gene uncertain. V lost 2 bases and J lost 3, with 11 bases in between. There are 14 residues in the CDR3. CDR1 LGHNA and CDR2 YNFKEQ come from the germline V gene.

This clonotype was picked up one time. The V gene is TRBV6-5, the J gene TRBJ2-1; 7 nucleotides align to TRBD2. J lost 0 bases, V lost 4 bases, and 15 bases had no gene match. CDR1 and CDR2 (germline): MNHEY, SVGAGI. This CDR3 spans 19 amino acids. CDR3 DNA: TGTGCCAGCAGTTCCATTCAACCGCTGGGGGGGAGCTCCTACAATGAGCAGTTCTTC. As protein: CASSSIQPLGGSSYNEQFF.

This chain links TRBV5-6 with TRBJ2-1; 9 positions match TRBD2. Germline assignment: CDR1 SGHDT and CDR2 YYEEEE. The CDR3 length is 16 residues. V was pared by 1 base and J by 8 bases, with 10 bases of the junction left unmatched. The CDR3 DNA is TGTGCCAGCAGCTTGTTTCTCGCGGGGGGGCTTTATGAGCAGTTCTTC. Protein: CASSLFLAGGLYEQFF.